These T cell receptor beta chains were read from a single sample in a study of cytomegalovirus exposure and HLA in healthy donors. Some clones are missing from TCRdb's copy, which holds only in-frame ones; the method was immunoSEQ multiplex PCR. Of over 140,000 clones listed, approximately 80% are singletons. Source material: PBMCs. These receptors were collected from a man aged 50-59 years in good health and CMV-seronegative. The CDR3 runs from the conserved cysteine through the conserved F or W.

V,J,CDR3
TRBV21-1,TRBJ1-5,CASSKGRTDFPRAQHF
TRBV5-4,TRBJ2-3,CASSSVEGPAPTDTQYF
TRBV6-1,TRBJ1-2,CASSEAWSSYGYTF
TRBV19,TRBJ2-7,CATRGGPYEQYF
TRBV5-4,TRBJ1-4,CASRDGTGSEKLFF
TRBV5-8,TRBJ1-5,CASSTVSADQPQHF
TRBV27,TRBJ2-7,CASSRLTGGGDEQYF
TRBV27,TRBJ1-1,CASSFSGQGARNTEAFF
TRBV2,TRBJ2-7,CASSEDRPAYEQYF
TRBV11-2,TRBJ1-2,CASSPIPGPRTNYGYTF
TRBV28,TRBJ2-7,CGTGEPGYEQYF
TRBV2,TRBJ1-2,CASSYTGGAAGYTF
TRBV19,TRBJ2-1,CASSTRTGSSYNEQFF
TRBV19,TRBJ1-5,CASRRTGAQPQHF
TRBV5-4,TRBJ1-3,CASSLEAASGSGNTIYF
TRBV19,TRBJ1-2,CASSPDRLYGYTF
TRBV30,TRBJ2-7,CAWSGSAYEQYF
TRBV7-2,TRBJ1-1,CASSASGQGSTEAFF
TRBV7-2,TRBJ2-3,CASSPKTRSGTDTQYF
TRBV6-4,TRBJ2-1,CASSDEEDGEQFF
TRBV15,TRBJ2-5,CATSRGTEETQYF
TRBV6-5,TRBJ1-1,CASSPRQANTEAFF
TRBV5-1,TRBJ2-5,CASSLEAGGGETQYF
TRBV19,TRBJ1-2,CASRIRGSDGYTF
TRBV6-1,TRBJ1-5,CASSDQYRGLIQPQHF
TRBV4-2,TRBJ2-3,CASSQDGLYSTDTQYF
TRBV9,TRBJ2-5,CASSVGIGGGRPHQETQYF
TRBV14,TRBJ2-7,CASSPRQNRFGGEQYF
TRBV7-9,TRBJ2-3,CASILLAGPSTDTQYF
TRBV6-1,TRBJ1-2,CASSSQGVAGYTF
TRBV27,TRBJ2-7,CASSLRQSSYEQYF
TRBV4-2,TRBJ1-4,CASSQGRGKLFF
TRBV27,TRBJ2-3,CASSQVGHTDTQYF
TRBV19,TRBJ2-7,CASSLRLAGGYEQYF
TRBV5-1,TRBJ2-3,CASSLALDYTTDTQYF
TRBV6-4,TRBJ2-1,CASSDRGGSYNEQFF
TRBV6-1,TRBJ1-1,CASSDWTPTGAAGMNTEAFF
TRBV14,TRBJ1-1,CASSQATEAFF
TRBV5-4,TRBJ1-3,CASSLDRASGNTIYF
TRBV19,TRBJ2-4,CASSIPPTDIQYF
TRBV29-1,TRBJ2-7,CSVVPQGFYEQYF
TRBV5-1,TRBJ2-1,CASSLGGETYNEQFF
TRBV2,TRBJ1-4,CASSPGRGVEKLFF
TRBV9,TRBJ2-7,CASSVAPGQGAEQYF
TRBV20-1,TRBJ1-1,CSAPDTGAFF
TRBV6-1,TRBJ2-7,CASSERGGYEQYF
TRBV5-1,TRBJ1-5,CASSRPQRSLNQPQHF
TRBV4-1,TRBJ2-2,CASSQVSSNTGELFF
TRBV5-1,TRBJ1-2,CASGDPDRANYGYTF
TRBV7-9,TRBJ2-7,CASRGTGVDEQYF
TRBV7-9,TRBJ1-4,CASSLPQGVNNEKLFF
TRBV5-4,TRBJ2-7,CASSGWDNSGGYYEQYF
TRBV7-9,TRBJ1-1,CASSLPKTEAFF
TRBV28,TRBJ1-3,CASSRQNSGNTIYF
TRBV11-1,TRBJ2-3,CASSKAGGADTQYF
TRBV6-5,TRBJ2-7,CASKGRGEQYF
TRBV7-8,TRBJ1-5,CASSVTSGGIHQPQHF